Presented here are 29 T cell receptor beta chains from one specimen sequenced in a study of glioma-infiltrating T cells. Using RNA template, CDR3s of TCR alpha and beta were amplified with iRepertoire arm-PCR. TCRdb ran MiXCR on the multiplex PCR reads and lists one entry per CDR3 protein. Here the sample spans 100,000 to 150,000 distinct CDR3 sequences, roughly 20% being singletons. Sequences were obtained from glioma tissue, nonneoplastic brain tissue, or PBMCs (not recorded which). All receptors come from a human donor with low-grade glioma or glioblastoma, undergoing nonglioma brain surgery, or in good health (not recorded which).

The sample holds many counts of this clonotype. The chain carries TRBV5-5 and TRBJ2-7; 10 positions agree with TRBD1. The CDR3 contains 14 residues. Trimming took 2 bases from V and 7 from J; bases not matched to a gene: 6. From germline, CDR1 is SGHKS and CDR2 YYEKEE (reference sequence). CDR3 in amino acids: CASSLGQGGAEQYF. DNA for the CDR3: TGTGCCAGCAGCTTAGGACAGGGGGGCGCGGAGCAGTACTTC.

This clonotype was detected many times. The rearrangement uses TRBV20-1 and TRBJ2-1; TRBD2 matches at 10 bases. Per germline, CDR1 DFQATT and CDR2 SNEGSKA (reference sequence). Unmatched junction bases numbered 14, after V lost 1 base and J lost 2 bases. The CDR3 extends over 19 amino acids. DNA of the CDR3: TGCAGTGCTAGAGGTATGGGTTTCTCTACTAGCGGGACCTACAATGAGCAGTTCTTC. Amino acids: CSARGMGFSTSGTYNEQFF.

This clonotype was counted many times. The junction differs from germline at one of its ends, possibly a read error. The V call is TRBV7-6, the J call TRBJ2-7; possibly TRBD2 for D (6 bases). The CDR3 runs to 11 residues. Germline lookup yields CDR1 SGHVS and CDR2 FNYEAQ. The CDR3 DNA is TGTGCCAGCAAATCAGGAGGGGAACTTAAATTC. Translated: CASKSGGELKF.

Worth noting for this clonotype: Mismatch with germline at one junction end may stem from a read error. The J gene is TRBJ2-3, the V gene TRBV7-3, with D perhaps TRBD2 (6 bases). CDR3 size: 16 residues. Per germline, CDR1 SGHTA and CDR2 FQGTGA. CDR3 loop: CASSLTGGSHQATRYF. The CDR3, as DNA: TGTGCCAGCAGCTTAACGGGGGGTTCACACCAAGCTACGCGGTATTTT.

This clonotype has ten or more counts. This chain links TRBV6-1 with TRBJ2-3, with a tentative D call TRBD1 (5 bases). The CDR3 sequence is 15 residues long. Trimming shortened V by 6 bases and J by 1 base, and 14 bases separated the two germline ends. Germline lookup yields CDR1 MNHNS and CDR2 SASEGT. CDR3 in DNA: TGTGCCAGCAGCCTCCCGGACACAGGCACAGATACGCAGTATTTT. Encoded protein: CASSLPDTGTDTQYF.

The table lists this clonotype with many counts. The J gene is TRBJ2-7, the V gene TRBV20-1; D might be TRBD2 (6 bases). CDR1 DFQATT and CDR2 SNEGSKA come from the germline V gene (reference sequence). The CDR3 sequence is 14 residues long. With 0 bases removed from V and 0 bases from J, the gap between germline ends came to 9 bases. CDR3 region: CSARDDGSSYEQYF. As DNA, the CDR3 is TGCAGTGCTAGAGATGACGGGAGCTCCTACGAGCAGTACTTC.

This clonotype was recorded many times. The rearrangement uses TRBV7-3 and TRBJ2-1; 7 nucleotides line up with TRBD2. Germline V gene data show CDR1 as SGHTA and CDR2 as FQGTGA. V dropped 2 bases and J dropped 14; count of bases not matched to a gene: 9. The CDR3 is made up of 13 amino acids. Here the CDR3 reads CASSLERGGREFF. CDR3 sequence (DNA): TGTGCCAGCAGCTTAGAGAGAGGAGGGAGGGAGTTCTTC.

This clonotype was counted at least ten times. The J gene is TRBJ2-1, the V gene TRBV24-1, with TRBD2 matching over 10 bases. Germline V gene lookup returns CDR1 KGHDR and CDR2 SFDVKD. V gave up 4 bases and J gave up 9 bases; unmatched junction bases: 8. The CDR3 consists of 15 residues. The CDR3 nucleotides read TGTGCCACCAGTGACCCTAGCGGGAGCGATGGTGAGCAGTTCTTC. Translation: CATSDPSGSDGEQFF.

The chain carries TRBV7-2 and TRBJ2-5; possible D gene TRBD1, 6 bases. The CDR3 runs to 17 residues. The germline V gene encodes CDR1 SGHTA and CDR2 FQGNSA. V was shortened by 2 bases and J by 1 base, with 17 bases between the two germline ends. The CDR3: CASSLSQGSSSQETQYF. The CDR3 coding sequence is TGTGCCAGCAGCTTAAGCCAGGGGTCTTCCAGCCAAGAGACCCAGTACTTC.

This clonotype was seen repeatedly, ten times or more. This chain uses TRBV7-2 with TRBJ2-3, with D unclear. CDR3 length equals 14 residues. Between the trimmed V and J ends, which lost 3 bases and 2 bases, there was a span of 9 bases. CDR1 and CDR2 (germline): SGHTA, FQGNSA. The CDR3 nucleotides are TGTGCCAGCAGCTTTACGTTTACCACAGATACGCAGTATTTT. Translated, it gives CASSFTFTTDTQYF.

This chain uses TRBV6-6 with TRBJ1-2; weak D call: TRBD1 (5 bases). CDR1 is MNHNY, CDR2 SVGAGI, per germline (reference sequence). The CDR3 runs 11 residues. CDR3 loop: CVSSRAYGYTF. The CDR3 nucleotides read TGTGTTAGCAGCAGGGCTTATGGCTACACCTTC.

This clonotype was observed many times. A read error may produce the germline difference seen at one junction end. This chain connects TRBV20-1 to TRBJ1-2; 10 bases match TRBD1. This CDR3 contains 14 residues. The V gene's germline CDR1 is DFQATT and CDR2 SNEGSKA (reference sequence). The CDR3 DNA is TGCAGTGCTAACGGAGGGGACAGGGGTTATGGTTACACCTTC. Protein product: CSANGGDRGYGYTF.

The table lists this clonotype with many counts. This chain joins TRBV10-3 and TRBJ2-3; D unclear. Trimming shortened V by 7 bases and J by 1 base, and 15 bases separated the two germline ends. The CDR3 consists of 15 residues. Germline CDR1 is ENHRY and CDR2 is SYGVKD. CDR3 coding DNA: TGTGCCATCACGTCTAGGCTGGATGGCACAGATACGCAGTATTTT. This translates into CAITSRLDGTDTQYF.

About this clonotype: This may come from a read error, since a much larger clone is one base off. This chain links TRBV12-3 or TRBV12-4 with TRBJ2-5; D not resolved. V was pared by 2 bases and J by 1 base, with 11 bases between. The CDR3 sequence is 15 residues long. CDR3 bases: TGTGCCAGCAGTTTAACATGTTGGGGCCAAGAGACCCAGTACTTC. Amino acids: CASSLTCWGQETQYF.

V gene TRBV4-3 combines with J gene TRBJ2-2; 12 bases map to TRBD2. Germline CDR1 and CDR2: LGHNA and YSLEER. The CDR3 consists of 17 residues. The V gene end was trimmed by 1 base and the J gene end by 6 bases; junction bases not matched to a gene: 6. This CDR3 is CASSQGLAGVSPGELFF. CDR3 nucleotide sequence: TGCGCCAGCAGCCAAGGACTAGCGGGAGTATCTCCCGGGGAGCTGTTTTTT.

In its sample, this clonotype was seen a few times. The rearrangement joins TRBV19 to TRBJ1-3, with 10 bases fitting TRBD1. CDR1 is LNHDA and CDR2 is SQIVND in the germline V gene (reference sequence). This CDR3 is 16 amino acids long. V lost 5 bases, J lost 0 bases, and 4 bases stayed unmatched. The CDR3 is CASSSDRGSSGNTIYF. CDR3 nucleotide sequence: TGTGCCAGTAGTTCGGACAGGGGGTCCTCTGGAAACACCATATATTTT.

The sample holds many counts of this clonotype. V gene TRBV10-3 combines with J gene TRBJ2-3, with 10 positions matching TRBD2. J lost 4 bases, V lost 2 bases, and 9 bases had no gene match. The CDR3 length is 17 residues. CDR1 and CDR2 (germline): ENHRY, SYGVKD. The CDR3 nucleotides read TGTGCCATCAGTGAGACCGAGGTAGCGGGAGGATCAGATACGCAGTATTTT. It is translated as CAISETEVAGGSDTQYF.

This clonotype showed up just a few times. The chain uses TRBV7-2 and TRBJ2-2, with a tentative D call TRBD1 (5 bases). V lost 7 bases and J lost 1, with 13 bases in between. CDR3 size: 15 residues. Germline CDR1 SGHTA, CDR2 FQGNSA. CDR3 region: CASTQGAGNTGELFF. The CDR3 bases are TGTGCCAGCACTCAGGGTGCAGGGAACACCGGGGAGCTGTTTTTT.

This clonotype was observed many times. The CDR3 nucleotides read TGCAGTGCTACCGGGACGGACTCCTACGAGCAGTACTTC. Its translation: CSATGTDSYEQYF. This chain joins TRBV20-1 and TRBJ2-7; D may correspond to TRBD1 or TRBD2 (5 bases each). V was trimmed by 4 bases and J by 0 bases, leaving 10 bases between them. Germline-derived CDR1 and CDR2 are DFQATT and SNEGSKA (reference sequence). The CDR3 loop spans 13 amino acids.

This clonotype occurred once. V gene TRBV7-9 combines with J gene TRBJ1-3, with a weak D call TRBD1 (5 bases). This CDR3 contains 14 residues. Germline CDR1 SEHNR, CDR2 FQNEAQ (reference sequence). The V gene lost 3 bases and the J gene lost 1 base, with 7 bases spanning the gap. The CDR3 spells CASSFEGSGNTIYF. The CDR3 DNA reads as TGTGCCAGCAGCTTTGAGGGGTCTGGAAACACCATATATTTT.

On this clonotype: A much larger clone differs from this one at a single base, so this may be a read error. The V and J genes are TRBV4-1 and TRBJ2-2; 8 bases match TRBD2. The CDR3 length is 16 residues. Germline V gene sequence: CDR1 MGHRA, CDR2 YSYEKL. V lost 3 bases, J lost 3 bases, and 6 bases stayed unmatched. CDR3 residues: CASSHRTSRDTGELFF. DNA for the CDR3: TGCGCCAGCAGCCATCGGACTAGCAGAGACACCGGGGAGCTGTTTTTT.

This clonotype was found many times. The rearrangement uses TRBV20-1 and TRBJ2-1; 7 positions match TRBD2. V lost 6 bases, J lost 2 bases, and 7 bases stayed unmatched. Germline assignment: CDR1 DFQATT and CDR2 SNEGSKA (reference sequence). This CDR3 contains 14 residues. The CDR3 DNA sequence: TGCAGTGCCCAATCTAGCGGACCCTACAATGAGCAGTTCTTC. This gives the protein CSAQSSGPYNEQFF.

Turning to this clonotype: Compared with germline, one end of the junction differs, possibly owing to a read error. The J gene is TRBJ1-5, the V gene TRBV28; D gene unclear. Germline CDR1 is MDHEN and CDR2 is SYDVKM. The CDR3 contains 15 residues. The CDR3 DNA sequence: TGTGCCAGCAGGGGTAGGGCTCTTAGCGATCAGCCCAAGCATTTT. Amino acid sequence: CASRGRALSDQPKHF.

This clonotype came up many times. The gene calls are TRBV6-1 and TRBJ2-5; D is unresolved. The V gene's germline CDR1 is MNHNS and CDR2 SASEGT. Trimming took 1 base from V and 1 from J, leaving 7 bases between them. The CDR3 contains 14 residues. CDR3 nucleotides: TGTGCCAGCAGTGAAGTACCAAGCCAAGAGACCCAGTACTTC. It codes for CASSEVPSQETQYF.

This clonotype has ten or more counts. The J gene is TRBJ2-1, the V gene TRBV5-1; 7 nucleotides agree with TRBD2. CDR3 size: 15 residues. CDR1 and CDR2 (germline): SGHRS, YFSETQ. V was pared by 4 bases and J by 8 bases, with 12 bases of the junction left unmatched. The CDR3 coding sequence is TGCGCCAGCAGCCCCTCCGCCGGGGGGATTCATGAGCAGTTCTTC. Translation: CASSPSAGGIHEQFF.

In this sample, this clonotype turned up a few times. The chain employs TRBV7-9 and TRBJ2-3; D call uncertain. The CDR3 is 19 residues long. The germline V gene encodes CDR1 SEHNR and CDR2 FQNEAQ (reference sequence). Trimming took off 3 bases at V and 2 bases at J, with 24 bases between the two ends. The CDR3, as DNA: TGTGCCAGCAGCTTCCCTGTTTGGGCGGCCGAGCCCCTCACAGATACGCAGTATTTT. The encoded protein is CASSFPVWAAEPLTDTQYF.

This clonotype was recorded at least ten times. This chain connects TRBV7-9 to TRBJ1-4; the D gene is possibly TRBD1 (5 bases). With 1 base removed from V and 5 bases from J, the gap between germline ends came to 11 bases. This CDR3 region has 15 residues. Per the germline V gene, CDR1 is SEHNR and CDR2 is FQNEAQ (reference sequence). The CDR3 region is CASSLVTGENEKLFF. CDR3 bases: TGTGCCAGCAGCTTAGTTACAGGAGAAAATGAAAAACTGTTTTTT.

This clonotype was counted once. The chain carries TRBV7-2 and TRBJ1-5; D is ambiguous. Germline V gene lookup returns CDR1 SGHTA and CDR2 FQGNSA. Trimming shortened V by 4 bases and J by 7 bases, and 8 bases separated the two germline ends. CDR3 length: 12 residues. The CDR3 loop reads CASSSLHQPQHF. CDR3 DNA sequence: TGTGCCAGCAGCTCCCTTCACCAGCCCCAGCATTTT.

This clonotype was seen many times. V gene TRBV18 combines with J gene TRBJ2-3; D uncertain. The CDR3 contains 16 residues. Germline loops: CDR1 KGHSH, CDR2 LQKENI. The V end lost 3 bases, the J end lost 2 bases, and 15 bases lay between the germline ends. This chain's CDR3 is CASSPGRTSFTDTQYF. The CDR3 bases are TGTGCCAGCTCACCTGGGCGGACGTCCTTCACAGATACGCAGTATTTT.